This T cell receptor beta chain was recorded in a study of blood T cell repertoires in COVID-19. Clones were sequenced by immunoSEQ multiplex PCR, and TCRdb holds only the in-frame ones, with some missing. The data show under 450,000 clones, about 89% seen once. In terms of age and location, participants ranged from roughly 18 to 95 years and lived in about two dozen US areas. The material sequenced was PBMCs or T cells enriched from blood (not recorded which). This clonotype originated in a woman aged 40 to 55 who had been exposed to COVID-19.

Here the CDR3 DNA reads TGCAGTGCTAGTCCAATAGTGACATCCTACAATGAGCAGTTCTTC. It codes for CSASPIVTSYNEQFF. The rearrangement links TRBV20-1 to TRBJ2-1, with no clear D. CDR1 is DFQATT, CDR2 SNEGSKA, per germline (reference sequence). Deletions cut 3 bases from V and 1 base from J, with 13 bases between. The CDR3 consists of 15 residues.